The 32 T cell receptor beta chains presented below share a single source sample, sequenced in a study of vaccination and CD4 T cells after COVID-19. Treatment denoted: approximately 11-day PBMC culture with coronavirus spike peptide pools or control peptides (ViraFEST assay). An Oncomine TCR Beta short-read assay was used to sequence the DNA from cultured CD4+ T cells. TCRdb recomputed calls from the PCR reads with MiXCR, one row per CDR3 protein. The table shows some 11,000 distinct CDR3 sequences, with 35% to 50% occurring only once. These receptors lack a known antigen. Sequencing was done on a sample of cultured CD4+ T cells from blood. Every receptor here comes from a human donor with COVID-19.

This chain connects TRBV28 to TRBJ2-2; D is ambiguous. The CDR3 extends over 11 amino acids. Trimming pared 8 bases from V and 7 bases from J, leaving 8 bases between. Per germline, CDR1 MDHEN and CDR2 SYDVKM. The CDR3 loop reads CASRLDGELFF. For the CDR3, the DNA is TGTGCCAGCCGACTCGACGGGGAGCTGTTTTTT.

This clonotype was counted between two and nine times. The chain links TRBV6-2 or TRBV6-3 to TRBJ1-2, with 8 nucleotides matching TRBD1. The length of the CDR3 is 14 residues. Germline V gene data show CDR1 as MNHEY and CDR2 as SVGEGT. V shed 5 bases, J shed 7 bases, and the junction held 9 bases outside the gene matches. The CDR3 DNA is TGTGCCAGCAGTCATCGACAGGGGTTGGTTGGCTACACCTTC. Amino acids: CASSHRQGLVGYTF.

DNA for the CDR3: TGTGCCAGCAGTTACTCGACAGGGGGAGCGAACACTGAAGCTTTCTTT. This encodes CASSYSTGGANTEAFF. This chain connects TRBV6-2 or TRBV6-3 to TRBJ1-1, with TRBD1 identical over 9 bases. The CDR3 spans 16 residues. In germline, CDR1 is MNHEY, CDR2 SVGEGT. V shed 0 bases, J shed 1 base, and the junction held 3 bases outside the gene matches.

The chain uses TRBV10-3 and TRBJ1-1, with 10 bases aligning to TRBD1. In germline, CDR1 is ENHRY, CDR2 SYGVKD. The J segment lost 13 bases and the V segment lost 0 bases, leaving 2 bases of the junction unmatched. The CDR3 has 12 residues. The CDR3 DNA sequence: TGTGCCATCAGTGAGTCAGGGACAGGGGATTTCTTT. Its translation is CAISESGTGDFF.

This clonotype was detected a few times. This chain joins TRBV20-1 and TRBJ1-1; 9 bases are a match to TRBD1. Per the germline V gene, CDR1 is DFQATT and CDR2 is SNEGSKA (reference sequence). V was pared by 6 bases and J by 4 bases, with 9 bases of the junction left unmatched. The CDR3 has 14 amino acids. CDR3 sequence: CSAKSPTGGTEAFF. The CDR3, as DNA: TGCAGTGCAAAGAGCCCGACAGGGGGCACTGAAGCTTTCTTT.

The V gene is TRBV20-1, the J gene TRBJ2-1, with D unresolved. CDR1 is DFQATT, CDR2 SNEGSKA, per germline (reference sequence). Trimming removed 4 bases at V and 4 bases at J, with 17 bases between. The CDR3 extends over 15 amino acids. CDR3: CSAKASRSHYNEQFF. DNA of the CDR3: TGCAGTGCTAAGGCTAGTCGGTCTCATTACAATGAGCAGTTCTTC.

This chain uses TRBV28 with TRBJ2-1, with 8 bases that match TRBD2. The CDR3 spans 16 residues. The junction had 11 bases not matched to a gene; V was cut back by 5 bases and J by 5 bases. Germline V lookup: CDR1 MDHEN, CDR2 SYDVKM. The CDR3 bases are TGTGCCAGCAGTCCAGGTCGGGGGGGCCTCAACAATGAGCAGTTCTTC. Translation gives CASSPGRGGLNNEQFF.

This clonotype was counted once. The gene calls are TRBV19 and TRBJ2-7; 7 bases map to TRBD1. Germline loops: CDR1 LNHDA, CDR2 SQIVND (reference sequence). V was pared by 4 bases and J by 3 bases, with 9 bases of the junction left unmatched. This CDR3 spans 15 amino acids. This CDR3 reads CASSTRTGHNYEQYF. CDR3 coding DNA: TGTGCCAGTAGTACGAGGACAGGACACAACTACGAGCAGTACTTC.

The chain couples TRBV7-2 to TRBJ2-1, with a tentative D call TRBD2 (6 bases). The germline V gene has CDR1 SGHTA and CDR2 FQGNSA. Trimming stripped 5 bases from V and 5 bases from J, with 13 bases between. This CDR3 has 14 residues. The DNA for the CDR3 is TGTGCCAGCAGCGAAGGCGGGGCAAACAATGAGCAGTTCTTC. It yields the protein CASSEGGANNEQFF.

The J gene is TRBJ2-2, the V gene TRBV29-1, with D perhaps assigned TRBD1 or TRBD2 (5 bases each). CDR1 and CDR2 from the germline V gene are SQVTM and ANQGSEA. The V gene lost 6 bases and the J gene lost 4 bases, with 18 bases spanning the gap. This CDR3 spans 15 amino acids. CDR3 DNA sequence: TGCAGCGTGGGGGTGCTAGCACACAGCACCGGGGAGCTGTTTTTT. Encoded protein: CSVGVLAHSTGELFF.

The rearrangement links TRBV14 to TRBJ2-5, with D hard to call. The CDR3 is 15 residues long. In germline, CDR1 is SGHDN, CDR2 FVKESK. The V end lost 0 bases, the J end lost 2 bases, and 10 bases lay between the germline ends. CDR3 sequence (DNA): TGTGCCAGCAGCCAAGATGTGGCTAGACAAGAGACCCAGTACTTC. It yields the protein CASSQDVARQETQYF.

CDR3 coding DNA: TGTGCCAGTAGTATCCTCGGGACAGGGATGCAAGAGACCCAGTACTTC. Residues: CASSILGTGMQETQYF. The V gene is TRBV19, the J gene TRBJ2-5, with 9 bases fitting TRBD1. With V trimmed by 3 bases and J by 2 bases, 7 bases remained unmatched. CDR3 length: 16 residues. Germline V gene sequence: CDR1 LNHDA, CDR2 SQIVND (reference sequence).

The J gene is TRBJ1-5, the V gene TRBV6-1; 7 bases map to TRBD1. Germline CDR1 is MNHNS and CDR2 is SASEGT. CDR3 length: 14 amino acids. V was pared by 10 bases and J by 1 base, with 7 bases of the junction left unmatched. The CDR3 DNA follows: TGTGCCACCCAGACAGGGACAAGCAATCAGCCCCAGCATTTT. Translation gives CATQTGTSNQPQHF.

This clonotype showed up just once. The CDR3 region is CASSQDRTGGWETQYF. DNA for the CDR3: TGCGCCAGCAGCCAAGACAGGACAGGGGGGTGGGAGACCCAGTACTTC. J is TRBJ2-5 and V is TRBV4-1, with TRBD1 matching over 10 bases. This CDR3 has 16 amino acids. V shed 0 bases, J shed 5 bases, and the junction held 6 bases outside the gene matches. CDR1 MGHRA and CDR2 YSYEKL come from the germline V gene.

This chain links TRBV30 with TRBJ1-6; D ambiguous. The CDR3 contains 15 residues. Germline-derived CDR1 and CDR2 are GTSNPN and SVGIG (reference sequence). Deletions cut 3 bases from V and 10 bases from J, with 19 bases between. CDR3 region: CAWRSHGRDWSPLHF. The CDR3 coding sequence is TGTGCCTGGAGGAGCCACGGGAGGGATTGGTCACCCCTCCACTTT.

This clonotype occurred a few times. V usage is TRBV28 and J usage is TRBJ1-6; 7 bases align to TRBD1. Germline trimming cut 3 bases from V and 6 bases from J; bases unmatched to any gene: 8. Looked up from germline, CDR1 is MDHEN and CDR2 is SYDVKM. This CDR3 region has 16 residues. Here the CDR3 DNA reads TGTGCCAGCAGTTTGAATCCGGGACAGAGTAATTCACCCCTCCACTTT. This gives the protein CASSLNPGQSNSPLHF.

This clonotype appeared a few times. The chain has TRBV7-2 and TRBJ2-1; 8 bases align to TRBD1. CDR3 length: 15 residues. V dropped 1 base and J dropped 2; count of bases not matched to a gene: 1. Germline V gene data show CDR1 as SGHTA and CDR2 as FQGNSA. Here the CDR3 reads CASSLGTGPYNEQFF. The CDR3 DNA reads TGTGCCAGCAGCTTAGGGACAGGGCCCTACAATGAGCAGTTCTTC.

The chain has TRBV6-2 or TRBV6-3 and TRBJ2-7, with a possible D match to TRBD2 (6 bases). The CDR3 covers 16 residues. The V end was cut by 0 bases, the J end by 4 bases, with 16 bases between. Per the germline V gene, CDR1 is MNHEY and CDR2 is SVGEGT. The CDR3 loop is CASSYSRLWAGYEQYF. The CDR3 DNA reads TGTGCCAGCAGTTACTCGCGACTCTGGGCGGGGTACGAGCAGTACTTC.

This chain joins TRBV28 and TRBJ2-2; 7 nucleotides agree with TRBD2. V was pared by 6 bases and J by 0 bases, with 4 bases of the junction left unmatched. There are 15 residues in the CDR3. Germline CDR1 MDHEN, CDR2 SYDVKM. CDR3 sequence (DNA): TGTGCCAGCAGCTTAAGCGGGGCGAACACCGGGGAGCTGTTTTTT. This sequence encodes CASSLSGANTGELFF.

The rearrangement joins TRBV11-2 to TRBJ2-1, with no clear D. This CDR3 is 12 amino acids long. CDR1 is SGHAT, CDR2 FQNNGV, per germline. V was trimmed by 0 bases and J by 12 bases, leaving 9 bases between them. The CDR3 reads CASSLDAVWQFF. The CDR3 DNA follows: TGTGCCAGCAGCTTAGATGCGGTGTGGCAGTTCTTC.

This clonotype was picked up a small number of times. Written as DNA, the CDR3 is TGTGCCAGCAGCTTAGATGGCAGGGCCACAGATACGCAGTATTTT. Translating it yields CASSLDGRATDTQYF. The chain uses TRBV11-2 and TRBJ2-3, with TRBD1 as a possible D gene (5 bases). Germline V gene sequence: CDR1 SGHAT, CDR2 FQNNGV. Trimming took 0 bases from V and 2 from J, leaving 9 bases between them. The length of the CDR3 is 15 residues.

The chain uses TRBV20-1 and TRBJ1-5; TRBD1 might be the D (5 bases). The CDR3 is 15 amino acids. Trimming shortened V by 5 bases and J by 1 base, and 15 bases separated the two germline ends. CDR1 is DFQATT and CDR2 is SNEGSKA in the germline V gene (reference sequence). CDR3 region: CSALKTQGSNQPQHF. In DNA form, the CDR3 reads TGCAGTGCTCTAAAAACCCAGGGAAGCAATCAGCCCCAGCATTTT.

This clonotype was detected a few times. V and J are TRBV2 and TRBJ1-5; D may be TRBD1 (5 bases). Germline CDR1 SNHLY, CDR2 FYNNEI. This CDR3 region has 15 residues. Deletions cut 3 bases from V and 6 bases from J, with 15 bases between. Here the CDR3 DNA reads TGTGCCAGCAGTGACCAAAAATTCAGGGTTCAGCCCCAGCATTTT. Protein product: CASSDQKFRVQPQHF.

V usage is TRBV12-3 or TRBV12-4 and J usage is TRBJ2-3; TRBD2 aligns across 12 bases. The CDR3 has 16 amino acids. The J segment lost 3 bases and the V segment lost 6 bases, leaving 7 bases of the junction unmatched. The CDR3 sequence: CASSASGGALTDTQYF. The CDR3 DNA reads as TGTGCCAGCAGCGCTAGCGGGGGGGCGCTAACAGATACGCAGTATTTT.

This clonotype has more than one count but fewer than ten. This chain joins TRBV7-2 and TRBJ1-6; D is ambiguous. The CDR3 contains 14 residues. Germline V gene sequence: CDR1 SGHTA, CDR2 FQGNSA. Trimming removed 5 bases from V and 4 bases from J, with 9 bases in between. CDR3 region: CASSLTGYNSPLHF. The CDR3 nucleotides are TGTGCCAGCAGCCTAACCGGATATAATTCACCCCTCCACTTT. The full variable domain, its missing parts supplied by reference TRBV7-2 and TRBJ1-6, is GAGVSQSPSNKVTEKGKDVELRCDPISGHTALYWYRQSLGQGLEFLIYFQGNSAPDKSGLPSDRFSAERTGGSVSTLTIQRTQQEDSAVYLCASSLTGYNSPLHFGNGTRLTVT.

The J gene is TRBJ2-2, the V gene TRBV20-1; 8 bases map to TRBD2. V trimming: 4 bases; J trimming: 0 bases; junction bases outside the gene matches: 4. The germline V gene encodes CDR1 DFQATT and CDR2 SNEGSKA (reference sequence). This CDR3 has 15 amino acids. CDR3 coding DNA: TGCAGTGCTATGAGCGGGGGCACGAACACCGGGGAGCTGTTTTTT. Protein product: CSAMSGGTNTGELFF.

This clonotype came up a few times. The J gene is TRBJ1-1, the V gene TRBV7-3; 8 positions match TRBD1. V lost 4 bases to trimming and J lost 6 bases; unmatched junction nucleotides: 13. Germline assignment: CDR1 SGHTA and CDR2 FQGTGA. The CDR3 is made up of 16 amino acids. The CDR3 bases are TGTGCCAGCAGCTCGAGAACCGGGACAGGTATCGCTGAAGCTTTCTTT. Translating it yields CASSSRTGTGIAEAFF.

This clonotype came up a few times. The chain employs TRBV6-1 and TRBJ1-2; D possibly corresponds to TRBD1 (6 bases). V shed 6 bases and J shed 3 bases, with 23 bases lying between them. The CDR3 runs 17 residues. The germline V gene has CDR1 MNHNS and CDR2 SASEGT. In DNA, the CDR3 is TGTGCCAGCAGCCTCAACCCAGGGGTGTTGATGGACTATGGCTACACCTTC. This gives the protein CASSLNPGVLMDYGYTF.

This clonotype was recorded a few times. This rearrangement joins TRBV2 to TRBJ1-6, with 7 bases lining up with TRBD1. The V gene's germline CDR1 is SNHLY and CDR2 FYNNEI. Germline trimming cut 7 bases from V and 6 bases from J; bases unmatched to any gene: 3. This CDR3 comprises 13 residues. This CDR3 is CASKQGSNSPLHF. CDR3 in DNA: TGTGCCAGCAAACAGGGGAGTAATTCACCCCTCCACTTT.

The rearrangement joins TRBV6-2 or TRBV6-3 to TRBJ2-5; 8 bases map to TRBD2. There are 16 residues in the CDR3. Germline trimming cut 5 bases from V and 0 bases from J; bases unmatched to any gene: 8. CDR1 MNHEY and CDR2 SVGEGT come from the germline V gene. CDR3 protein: CASSPRGRGDQETQYF. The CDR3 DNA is TGTGCCAGCAGTCCCCGTGGGCGGGGGGACCAAGAGACCCAGTACTTC.

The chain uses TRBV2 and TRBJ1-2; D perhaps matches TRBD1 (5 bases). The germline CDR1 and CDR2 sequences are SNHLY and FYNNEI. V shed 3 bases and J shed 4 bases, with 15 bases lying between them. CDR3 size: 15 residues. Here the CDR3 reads CASSDQGFVGYGYTF. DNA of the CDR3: TGTGCCAGCAGTGACCAGGGATTTGTCGGCTATGGCTACACCTTC.

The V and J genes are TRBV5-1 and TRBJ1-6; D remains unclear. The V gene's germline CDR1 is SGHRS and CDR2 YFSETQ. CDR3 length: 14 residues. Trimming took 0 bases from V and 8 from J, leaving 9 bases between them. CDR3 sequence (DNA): TGCGCCAGCAGCTTGGAGCGGGCCGATTCACCCCTCCACTTT. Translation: CASSLERADSPLHF.